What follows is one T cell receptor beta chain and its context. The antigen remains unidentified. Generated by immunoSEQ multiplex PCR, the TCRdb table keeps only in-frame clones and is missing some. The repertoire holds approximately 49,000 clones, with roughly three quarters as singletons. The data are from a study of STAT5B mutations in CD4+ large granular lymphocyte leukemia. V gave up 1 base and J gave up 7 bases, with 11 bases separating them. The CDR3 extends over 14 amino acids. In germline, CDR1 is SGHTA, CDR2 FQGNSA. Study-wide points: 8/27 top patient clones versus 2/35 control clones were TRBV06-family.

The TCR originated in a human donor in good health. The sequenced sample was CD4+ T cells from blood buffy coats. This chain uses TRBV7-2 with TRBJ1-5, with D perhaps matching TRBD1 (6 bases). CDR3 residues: CASSLGGQGQPQHF. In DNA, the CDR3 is TGTGCCAGCAGCTTAGGGGGGCAGGGGCAGCCCCAGCATTTT.